Sequencing of this TCR beta chain was carried out in a study of PD-1 blockade in classical Hodgkin lymphoma. As concerns this clone: The antigen remains undetermined.

Profiled with immunoSEQ multiplex PCR; TCRdb holds only in-frame clones, not every one. Of under 130,000 clones listed, approximately 89% are singletons. Study-wide points: Complete responders' diversity at baseline resembled that of newly diagnosed patients. A significant rise in TCR diversity by C4D1 was seen for CD4+ but not CD8+ cells. Newly diagnosed patients were said to have less baseline TCR diversity than healthy donors did.

The sample's time point: cycle 4 day 1 (C4D1), after less than 7 weeks of nivolumab. Patients all relapsed after autologous stem cell transplantation, and there was variation in brentuximab vedotin exposure. This CDR3 is 15 amino acids long. V was clipped by 6 bases and J by 1 base; unmatched bases: 1. Germline CDR1 reads MNHNS; CDR2 reads SASEGT. Material: peripheral blood mononuclear cells (PBMCs), obtained before the fourth cycle of nivolumab. This sequence originates from a human donor with classical Hodgkin lymphoma. The V gene is TRBV6-1, the J gene TRBJ2-5; 14 bases align to TRBD2. CDR3 protein: CASSGTSGSQETQYF. The CDR3 DNA reads TGTGCCAGCAGCGGGACTAGCGGGAGCCAAGAGACCCAGTACTTC.